The 24 T cell receptor beta chains below were found in one sample sequenced in a study of beta chain features in type 1 diabetes. The whole isolated RNA underwent reverse transcription, so sequencing captured expressed TCRB transcripts. Sequenced by immunoSEQ multiplex PCR; TCRdb stores in-frame clones only, minus some. The sample records about 59,000 clones, approximately 59% being singletons. The source material was Tregs from blood. The receptors were gathered from a woman younger than 35 in good health.

This chain uses TRBV4-1 with TRBJ2-5, with 8 bases identical to TRBD2. Per germline, CDR1 MGHRA and CDR2 YSYEKL. The J segment lost 4 bases and the V segment lost 2 bases, leaving 18 bases of the junction unmatched. This CDR3 spans 19 amino acids. The CDR3 loop reads CASSQPRLARRQGGETQYF. DNA of the CDR3: TGCGCCAGCAGCCAACCCCGACTAGCGCGACGCCAAGGAGGAGAGACCCAGTACTTC.

V usage is TRBV7-2 and J usage is TRBJ2-1; TRBD1 matches 7 bases. V lost 3 bases, J lost 9 bases, and 2 bases stayed unmatched. The CDR3 is 12 residues long. In germline, CDR1 is SGHTA, CDR2 FQGNSA. The CDR3 loop is CASSFQGVEQFF. The CDR3 coding sequence is TGTGCCAGCAGCTTTCAGGGGGTTGAGCAGTTCTTC.

The chain uses TRBV30 and TRBJ2-5, with 11 positions matching TRBD1. CDR3 length: 16 amino acids. V lost 3 bases, J lost 5 bases, and 11 bases stayed unmatched. Germline V gene data show CDR1 as GTSNPN and CDR2 as SVGIG (reference sequence). CDR3: CAWSQLGQGAQETQYF. In DNA, the CDR3 is TGTGCCTGGAGCCAGCTTGGACAGGGGGCTCAGGAGACCCAGTACTTC.

This clone has just one count. The chain couples TRBV2 to TRBJ1-4; D is ambiguous. The CDR3 has 13 residues. V was clipped by 4 bases and J by 8 bases, with 11 bases between them. From germline, CDR1 is SNHLY and CDR2 FYNNEI. The CDR3 nucleotides are TGTGCCAGCAGTGGGGGAGAGGGCGAAAAACTGTTTTTT. This codes for CASSGGEGEKLFF.

This chain links TRBV18 with TRBJ2-7; 8 bases match TRBD1. The CDR3 loop spans 15 amino acids. The trim removed 1 base at V and 2 bases at J, leaving 4 bases unmatched. Germline V gene data show CDR1 as KGHSH and CDR2 as LQKENI. The DNA of the CDR3 is TGTGCCAGCTCACCACAAAGGGACAGGACCTACGAGCAGTACTTC. Its protein product is CASSPQRDRTYEQYF. Supplemented by reference TRBV18 and TRBJ2-7, the full variable domain reads NAGVMQNPRHLVRRRGQEARLRCSPMKGHSHVYWYRQLPEEGLKFMVYLQKENIIDESGMPKERFSAEFPKEGPSILRIQQVVRGDSAAYFCASSPQRDRTYEQYFGPGTRLTVT.

The rearrangement joins TRBV21-1 to TRBJ2-5; the D segment call TRBD1 is taken from the table without a DNA check. The J call may be incorrect, as the DNA end agrees better with TRBJ2-7. TRBV21-1 is labeled a pseudogene. The CDR3 runs 15 residues. The CDR3 loop reads CASSLGGQSTYEQYF. CDR3 sequence (DNA): TGTGCCAGCTCACTCGGGGGACAGTCTACCTACGAGCAGTACTTC.

The chain recombines TRBV7-2 with TRBJ2-3; 9 positions agree with TRBD2. V was clipped by 6 bases and J by 4 bases; unmatched bases: 5. Germline V gene data show CDR1 as SGHTA and CDR2 as FQGNSA. This CDR3 region has 14 residues. The CDR3 DNA sequence: TGTGCCAGCAGGCGGGGGGGAGGGTCAGATACGCAGTATTTT. This sequence encodes CASRRGGGSDTQYF.

This clone was recorded only once. The chain combines TRBV6-6 with TRBJ2-1, with TRBD2 identical over 9 bases. Germline trimming cut 5 bases from V and 11 bases from J; bases unmatched to any gene: 10. CDR3 length: 14 amino acids. Looked up from germline, CDR1 is MNHNY and CDR2 is SVGAGI (reference sequence). The CDR3 here is CASSTGTSYTKQFF. CDR3 sequence (DNA): TGTGCCAGCAGTACCGGGACTAGCTATACGAAGCAGTTCTTC.

This clone turned up a few times. The chain uses TRBV2 and TRBJ2-1, with TRBD2 matching 16 bases. There are 15 residues in the CDR3. Per germline, CDR1 SNHLY and CDR2 FYNNEI. V shed 7 bases, J shed 10 bases, and the junction held 7 bases outside the gene matches. The CDR3 region has the DNA TGTGCCAGCACCGGGACTAGCGGGAGGGGCCTGGAGCAGTTCTTC. Encoded protein: CASTGTSGRGLEQFF. The full variable domain, with the rest looked up from reference TRBV2 and TRBJ2-1, is EPEVTQTPSHQVTQMGQEVILRCVPISNHLYFYWYRQILGQKVEFLVSFYNNEISEKSEIFDDQFSVERPDGSNFTLKIRSTKLEDSAMYFCASTGTSGRGLEQFFGPGTRLTVL.

The chain couples TRBV10-3 to TRBJ2-1; 9 bases line up with TRBD2. In germline, CDR1 is ENHRY, CDR2 SYGVKD. The CDR3 spans 12 residues. The chain's CDR3 is CVSGSSYNEQFF. The CDR3 region has the DNA TGTGTTAGCGGGAGCTCCTACAATGAGCAGTTCTTC.

The chain combines TRBV5-4 with TRBJ1-1; D not resolved. The CDR3 is 13 residues long. Trimming removed 9 bases from V and 0 bases from J, with 12 bases in between. Germline V gene data show CDR1 as SGHNT and CDR2 as YYREEE (reference sequence). The CDR3 spells CATKQIMNTEAFF. DNA of the CDR3: TGTGCCACCAAACAGATAATGAACACTGAAGCTTTCTTT.

The V and J genes are TRBV7-2 and TRBJ2-7, with TRBD1 identical over 8 bases. Germline CDR1 is SGHTA and CDR2 is FQGNSA. V gave up 5 bases and J gave up 4 bases; unmatched junction bases: 10. The CDR3 is made up of 15 amino acids. In DNA, the CDR3 is TGTGCCAGCAGCACCCAGGGGCAGGGGGCTTACGAGCAGTACTTC. This encodes CASSTQGQGAYEQYF. Full variable domain (remainder filled in from reference TRBV7-2 and TRBJ2-7): GAGVSQSPSNKVTEKGKDVELRCDPISGHTALYWYRQSLGQGLEFLIYFQGNSAPDKSGLPSDRFSAERTGGSVSTLTIQRTQQEDSAVYLCASSTQGQGAYEQYFGPGTRLTVT.

The J gene is TRBJ2-7, the V gene TRBV19; 7 bases are a match to TRBD2. Losses at the gene ends were 4 bases for V and 2 bases for J; bases not matched to a gene: 8. CDR3 size: 15 residues. Germline V gives CDR1 LNHDA, CDR2 SQIVND (reference sequence). The chain's CDR3 is CASSRSREATYEQYF. CDR3 nucleotides: TGTGCCAGTAGTAGGAGTCGGGAGGCAACCTACGAGCAGTACTTC.

This clone has just one count. The V gene is TRBV2, the J gene TRBJ2-3; a weak D match, TRBD2 (5 bases). Trimming removed 2 bases from V and 1 base from J, with 10 bases in between. This CDR3 has 15 amino acids. The germline gives CDR1 SNHLY, CDR2 FYNNEI. The CDR3 sequence is CASSEISGRTDTQYF. The CDR3, as DNA: TGTGCCAGCAGTGAAATAAGCGGCCGCACAGATACGCAGTATTTT. The variable domain in full, completed from reference TRBV2 and TRBJ2-3, reads EPEVTQTPSHQVTQMGQEVILRCVPISNHLYFYWYRQILGQKVEFLVSFYNNEISEKSEIFDDQFSVERPDGSNFTLKIRSTKLEDSAMYFCASSEISGRTDTQYFGPGTRLTVL.

The J gene is TRBJ1-1, the V gene TRBV5-1; D unclear. Germline loops: CDR1 SGHRS, CDR2 YFSETQ. The CDR3 sequence is 15 residues long. V was pared by 4 bases and J by 6 bases, with 19 bases between. The CDR3 DNA follows: TGCGCCAGCAGCCCTGGGAGGTTGGAGGCACCTGAAGCTTTCTTT. Protein product: CASSPGRLEAPEAFF. Full variable domain (outside the CDR3, taken from reference TRBV5-1 and TRBJ1-1): KAGVTQTPRYLIKTRGQQVTLSCSPISGHRSVSWYQQTPGQGLQFLFEYFSETQRNKGNFPGRFSGRQFSNSRSEMNVSTLELGDSALYLCASSPGRLEAPEAFFGQGTRLTVV.

The chain has TRBV5-6 and TRBJ1-2, with no clear D. CDR3 length equals 13 residues. Per the germline V gene, CDR1 is SGHDT and CDR2 is YYEEEE. Trimming cost V 4 bases and J 5 bases, with 12 bases left between them. CDR3 loop: CASSRDVRYGYTF. The CDR3 coding sequence is TGTGCCAGCAGCCGCGACGTGCGGTATGGCTACACCTTC. The complete variable domain, with remaining parts taken from reference TRBV5-6 and TRBJ1-2, reads DAGVTQSPTHLIKTRGQQVTLRCSPKSGHDTVSWYQQALGQGPQFIFQYYEEEERQRGNFPDRFSGHQFPNYSSELNVNALLLGDSALYLCASSRDVRYGYTFGSGTRLTVV.

The chain joins TRBV27 to TRBJ1-2; 12 bases align to TRBD1. Trimming cost V 6 bases and J 6 bases; bases outside gene matches: 5. Germline loops: CDR1 MNHEY, CDR2 SMNVEV (reference sequence). This CDR3 is built from 14 residues. The CDR3 region has the DNA TGTGCCAGCAGGGACCGGGACAGGGGGCATGGCTACACCTTC. It codes for CASRDRDRGHGYTF.

The genes are TRBV9 and TRBJ1-1; D is perhaps TRBD1 (5 bases). Germline V gives CDR1 SGDLS, CDR2 YYNGEE. This CDR3 has 14 residues. Trimming cost V 2 bases and J 3 bases, with 11 bases left between them. The CDR3 DNA is TGTGCCAGCAGCGTTTCAGGGTCGTACACTGAAGCTTTCTTT. It yields the protein CASSVSGSYTEAFF.

V usage is TRBV7-2 and J usage is TRBJ2-7; 9 nucleotides line up with TRBD2. Germline loops: CDR1 SGHTA, CDR2 FQGNSA. The CDR3 loop spans 17 amino acids. V shed 1 base and J 5 bases; nucleotides not matched to a gene: 12. The CDR3 DNA follows: TGTGCCAGCAGCTTAGATCTGCCGGGACTAGCATTCCACGAGCAGTACTTC. Its translation: CASSLDLPGLAFHEQYF.

This clone turned up a few times. The V gene is TRBV5-1, the J gene TRBJ2-7; D is unclear. The CDR3 runs to 13 residues. Germline CDR1 and CDR2: SGHRS and YFSETQ. Trimming cost V 5 bases and J 4 bases, with 13 bases left between them. CDR3 amino acids: CASRGPGGYEQYF. For the CDR3, the DNA is TGCGCCAGCAGAGGCCCGGGTGGTTACGAGCAGTACTTC.

The V and J genes are TRBV12-5 and TRBJ2-1; 9 bases are a match to TRBD2. This CDR3 comprises 13 residues. Germline V gene lookup returns CDR1 LGHNT and CDR2 FRNRAP. V gave up 7 bases and J gave up 10 bases; unmatched junction bases: 8. Written as DNA, the CDR3 is TGTGCTAGTGTTGCGGGAGGGTTGAGGGAGCAGTTCTTC. It encodes CASVAGGLREQFF.

The genes are TRBV5-1 and TRBJ2-5, with a tentative D call TRBD1 (6 bases). CDR3 size: 15 residues. Germline loops: CDR1 SGHRS, CDR2 YFSETQ. Trimming left V 2 bases short and J 10 bases short, with 21 bases between. In DNA form, the CDR3 reads TGCGCCAGCAGCTTATCAGCAGGGGCTGGGGGAAGCCAGTACTTC. It is translated as CASSLSAGAGGSQYF.

The V and J genes are TRBV6-5 and TRBJ2-2; possibly TRBD1 for D (6 bases). The V gene lost 1 base and the J gene lost 6 bases, with 9 bases spanning the gap. The CDR3 totals 14 residues. Germline V CDR1 and CDR2: MNHEY, SVGAGI. CDR3 sequence: CASSYLQGAGELFF. The DNA for the CDR3 is TGTGCCAGCAGTTACTTACAGGGCGCCGGGGAGCTGTTTTTT.

This chain links TRBV7-9 with TRBJ2-5; TRBD1 is a possible D gene (7 bases). The CDR3 contains 15 residues. V lost 2 bases to trimming and J lost 11 bases, with 21 bases between them. Germline CDR1 is SEHNR and CDR2 is FQNEAQ (reference sequence). DNA of the CDR3: TGTGCCAGCAGCTTAAACGAGGGGGCCGGAGGGGAGCAGTACTTC. It encodes CASSLNEGAGGEQYF.